The 17 T cell receptor beta chains reported below all come from one sample, sequenced in a study of T-cell memory formation after mild COVID-19. One entry per CDR3 protein, called by TCRdb with MiXCR from the 5' RACE reads. The data contain some 43,000 distinct CDR3 sequences, 5% to 7% of them singletons. The sequenced sample consisted of PBMCs or a T cell subset sorted from them (not recorded which). All receptors derive from an adult who had mild COVID-19 (a few samples of this study predate the infection). Cell type and time point are not known.

The chain employs TRBV7-9 and TRBJ2-1; D call uncertain. The CDR3 runs 14 residues. V gave up 3 bases and J gave up 6 bases, with 12 bases separating them. Germline loops: CDR1 SEHNR, CDR2 FQNEAQ (reference sequence). DNA for the CDR3: TGTGCCAGCAGCTTCTTCGAGTCATCCAATGAGCAGTTCTTC. This gives the protein CASSFFESSNEQFF.

This clonotype appeared many times. V gene TRBV19 combines with J gene TRBJ2-1, with 9 bases that match TRBD2. V lost 4 bases to trimming and J lost 6 bases; unmatched junction nucleotides: 4. This CDR3 is 14 amino acids long. In germline, CDR1 is LNHDA, CDR2 SQIVND (reference sequence). Here the CDR3 reads CASSSGRVFNEQFF. CDR3 coding DNA: TGTGCCAGTAGTAGCGGGAGGGTATTCAATGAGCAGTTCTTC.

The chain uses TRBV9 and TRBJ1-1, with D possibly TRBD1 on 5 matching bases. Germline loops: CDR1 SGDLS, CDR2 YYNGEE. This CDR3 is 15 amino acids long. V was shortened by 0 bases and J by 7 bases, with 16 bases between the two germline ends. CDR3 DNA sequence: TGTGCCAGCAGCGTAGAGCCTTTCGAAAGGGGTGAAGCTTTCTTT. The encoded protein is CASSVEPFERGEAFF.

This clonotype was counted at least ten times. This chain joins TRBV20-1 and TRBJ2-1, with D unresolved. This CDR3 region has 17 residues. The V gene's germline CDR1 is DFQATT and CDR2 SNEGSKA (reference sequence). V shed 3 bases and J shed 0 bases, with 18 bases lying between them. The CDR3 sequence: CSARDQERLSSYNEQFF. Written as DNA, the CDR3 is TGCAGTGCTAGGGACCAGGAGCGCCTGAGCTCCTACAATGAGCAGTTCTTC.

This clonotype was seen a handful of times. The V gene is TRBV28, the J gene TRBJ2-7; 8 bases are a match to TRBD1. The length of the CDR3 is 14 residues. CDR1 and CDR2 from the germline V gene are MDHEN and SYDVKM. The ends lost 3 bases at V and 2 bases at J; junction bases unmatched: 3. The CDR3 here is CASSLSQGAYEQYF. In DNA form, the CDR3 reads TGTGCCAGCAGTTTGTCACAGGGGGCCTACGAGCAGTACTTC.

This clonotype turned up a few times. The V gene is TRBV7-3, the J gene TRBJ1-1; unclear D gene. The germline V gene has CDR1 SGHTA and CDR2 FQGTGA. The CDR3 totals 14 residues. Trimming pared 0 bases from V and 1 base from J, leaving 6 bases between. The CDR3 DNA follows: TGTGCCAGCAGCTTAACTCGTGGGAACACTGAAGCTTTCTTT. Translating gives CASSLTRGNTEAFF.

The DNA for the CDR3 is TGTGCCACCAGTGATTACCACTCCAGGGTATCGGGGCAGCCCCAGCATTTT. It translates to CATSDYHSRVSGQPQHF. This chain uses TRBV24-1 with TRBJ1-5; possible D gene TRBD1, 5 bases. V was cut by 2 bases and J by 7 bases, with 20 bases left in between. Per the germline V gene, CDR1 is KGHDR and CDR2 is SFDVKD. This CDR3 contains 17 residues.

There are a few counts of this clonotype. This rearrangement joins TRBV7-8 to TRBJ1-6; D uncertain. Germline CDR1 is SGHVS and CDR2 is FQNEAQ. V lost 6 bases, J lost 5 bases, and 11 bases lay in between. This CDR3 contains 14 residues. CDR3 protein: CASRQRRDNSPLHF. The CDR3 DNA reads as TGTGCCAGCAGACAGAGGAGAGATAATTCACCCCTCCACTTT.

This clonotype came up many times. J is TRBJ2-1 and V is TRBV7-2, with D possibly TRBD2 on 7 matching bases. V lost 5 bases to trimming and J lost 0 bases, with 14 bases between them. The CDR3 has 16 residues. Germline V gene data show CDR1 as SGHTA and CDR2 as FQGNSA. CDR3 residues: CASSLGGDPSYNEQFF. The CDR3 DNA sequence: TGTGCCAGCAGCCTAGGGGGGGACCCCTCCTACAATGAGCAGTTCTTC.

This clonotype was counted at least ten times. The genes are TRBV4-1 and TRBJ2-1; 7 bases match TRBD1. The germline gives CDR1 MGHRA, CDR2 YSYEKL. J was trimmed by 6 bases and V by 1 base; bases with no gene match: 6. The CDR3 is made up of 15 amino acids. CDR3 sequence: CASSQGPGGFNEQFF. DNA of the CDR3: TGCGCCAGCAGCCAAGGGCCAGGGGGTTTCAATGAGCAGTTCTTC.

This clonotype was seen a few times. V and J are TRBV7-2 and TRBJ2-1, with 9 bases matching TRBD2. Per the germline V gene, CDR1 is SGHTA and CDR2 is FQGNSA. The junction had 6 bases not matched to a gene; V was cut back by 2 bases and J by 7 bases. This CDR3 is 15 amino acids long. CDR3 region: CASSLMAGGWNEQFF. DNA for the CDR3: TGTGCCAGCAGCTTAATGGCGGGGGGGTGGAATGAGCAGTTCTTC.

In this sample, this clonotype turned up a few times. The chain is built from TRBV4-3 and TRBJ1-4; 7 bases agree with TRBD1. In germline, CDR1 is LGHNA, CDR2 YSLEER. Germline trimming cut 1 base from V and 7 bases from J; bases unmatched to any gene: 6. CDR3 length: 15 residues. The CDR3 coding sequence is TGCGCCAGCAGCCAAGGAAGACAGGGTTTTGAAAAACTGTTTTTT. Translated: CASSQGRQGFEKLFF.

In this sample, this clonotype turned up many times. The chain uses TRBV12-3 or TRBV12-4 and TRBJ1-1; D is possibly TRBD1 (6 bases). This CDR3 has 14 amino acids. V shed 3 bases and J shed 1 base, with 9 bases lying between them. CDR3 DNA: TGTGCCAGCAGTTTTGGGGGGCAGAACACTGAAGCTTTCTTT. It is translated as CASSFGGQNTEAFF.

This clonotype was seen ten or more times. The chain combines TRBV5-1 with TRBJ1-5; the match to TRBD1 covers 7 bases. The CDR3 loop spans 14 amino acids. Germline V lookup: CDR1 SGHRS, CDR2 YFSETQ. The V gene end was trimmed by 3 bases and the J gene end by 3 bases; junction bases not matched to a gene: 3. This CDR3 reads CASSSQGLNQPQHF. CDR3 sequence (DNA): TGCGCCAGCAGCTCACAGGGGCTCAATCAGCCCCAGCATTTT.

This clonotype was counted ten times or more. The chain recombines TRBV7-9 with TRBJ2-3; 12 bases align to TRBD2. The germline CDR1 and CDR2 sequences are SEHNR and FQNEAQ (reference sequence). V lost 5 bases to trimming and J lost 0 bases; unmatched junction nucleotides: 3. The CDR3 length is 16 residues. This CDR3 is CASSRGLAGSTDTQYF. In DNA, the CDR3 is TGTGCCAGCAGCCGCGGACTAGCGGGAAGCACAGATACGCAGTATTTT. Combining the CDR3 with reference TRBV7-9 and TRBJ2-3 gives the whole variable domain DTGVSQNPRHKITKRGQNVTFRCDPISEHNRLYWYRQTLGQGPEFLTYFQNEAQLEKSRLLSDRFSAERPKGSFSTLEIQRTEQGDSAMYLCASSRGLAGSTDTQYFGPGTRLTVL.

The chain combines TRBV11-2 with TRBJ1-2; D ambiguous. Trimming took off 2 bases at V and 0 bases at J, with 7 bases between the two ends. The CDR3 is made up of 14 amino acids. Looked up from germline, CDR1 is SGHAT and CDR2 is FQNNGV. CDR3 loop: CASSLQPSNYGYTF. The CDR3 DNA follows: TGTGCCAGCAGCTTACAGCCTTCTAACTATGGCTACACCTTC.

J is TRBJ1-2 and V is TRBV4-1, with D uncertain. CDR3 length: 13 amino acids. Germline CDR1 MGHRA, CDR2 YSYEKL. The V and J ends lost 2 bases and 6 bases respectively, with 10 bases between them. CDR3: CASSQLGLDGYTF. The CDR3 bases are TGCGCCAGCAGCCAACTGGGCCTTGATGGCTACACCTTC.